Shown below are 19 T cell receptor beta chains from a single sample sequenced in a study of vaccination and CD4 T cells after COVID-19. Treatment here: roughly 11-day PBMC culture with coronavirus spike peptide pools or control peptides (ViraFEST assay). Sequencing of DNA taken from cultured CD4+ T cells relied on the Oncomine TCR Beta short-read assay. TCRdb itself ran the PCR reads through MiXCR, one entry per CDR3 protein. This table holds approximately 12,000 distinct CDR3 sequences, about 75% found once. For these TCRs, the target antigens are not known. Sequencing was done on a sample of CD4+ T cells from blood, cultured in vitro. The receptors here all came from a human donor who had recovered from COVID-19.

The chain is built from TRBV21-1 and TRBJ2-3; the DNA was not used to check the table's D call, TRBD1. TRBV21-1 counts as a pseudogene. The CDR3 has 16 residues. CDR3 loop: CASSKSGSRSTDTQYF. CDR3 in DNA: TGTGCCAGCAGCAAATCCGGGTCGAGGAGCACAGATACGCAGTATTTT.

The CDR3 protein is CASSVGRAYEQYF. CDR3 nucleotide sequence: TGTGCCAGCAGCGTCGGACGAGCCTACGAGCAGTACTTC. The chain combines TRBV7-2 with TRBJ2-7; D not certain. Germline CDR1 SGHTA, CDR2 FQGNSA. V gave up 5 bases and J gave up 2 bases, with 10 bases separating them. This CDR3 has 13 residues.

Only one count was recorded for this clonotype. V is TRBV7-9 and J is TRBJ2-7; 9 bases map to TRBD2. The germline V gene has CDR1 SEHNR and CDR2 FQNEAQ (reference sequence). Losses at the gene ends were 2 bases for V and 3 bases for J; bases not matched to a gene: 11. The CDR3 covers 17 residues. The CDR3 here is CASSLFGREGIHYEQYF. CDR3 bases: TGTGCCAGCAGCTTATTCGGGCGGGAGGGAATTCACTACGAGCAGTACTTC.

This chain uses TRBV10-1 with TRBJ2-7; 10 bases fit TRBD2. Trimming cost V 10 bases and J 4 bases; bases outside gene matches: 13. This CDR3 spans 15 amino acids. Per germline, CDR1 WNHNN and CDR2 SYGVQD (reference sequence). Here the CDR3 reads CATRIRTSGGYEQYF. Here the CDR3 DNA reads TGCGCCACACGGATCAGGACTAGCGGAGGGTACGAGCAGTACTTC.

V gene TRBV6-2 or TRBV6-3 combines with J gene TRBJ2-5; no definite D call. Trimming removed 5 bases at V and 3 bases at J, with 16 bases between. CDR3 length: 15 amino acids. Germline V gene sequence: CDR1 MNHEY, CDR2 SVGEGT. The CDR3 region has the DNA TGTGCCAGCAGTGCTGATTACCCTAGGGAAGAGACCCAGTACTTC. It encodes CASSADYPREETQYF.

This chain connects TRBV27 to TRBJ1-1; unclear D gene. Germline CDR1 is MNHEY and CDR2 is SMNVEV (reference sequence). Trimming pared 6 bases from V and 7 bases from J, leaving 18 bases between. This CDR3 is built from 14 residues. The CDR3 here is CASSPPRPSDEAFF. Written as DNA, the CDR3 is TGTGCCAGCAGCCCCCCCAGGCCGAGTGATGAAGCTTTCTTT.

The chain's CDR3 is CASSQSQGVTDTQYF. The CDR3 DNA reads TGCGCCAGCAGCCAAAGCCAGGGGGTGACAGATACGCAGTATTTT. The rearrangement uses TRBV4-1 and TRBJ2-3, with 7 bases lining up with TRBD1. From germline, CDR1 is MGHRA and CDR2 YSYEKL. This CDR3 region has 15 residues. V lost 2 bases, J lost 3 bases, and 5 bases stayed unmatched.

This chain links TRBV28 with TRBJ2-3, with 9 positions matching TRBD2. V was pared by 6 bases and J by 5 bases, with 9 bases of the junction left unmatched. The CDR3 covers 15 residues. From germline, CDR1 is MDHEN and CDR2 SYDVKM. For the CDR3, the DNA is TGTGCCAGCAGCGTCCAAGCGGGAGGAGGAGATACGCAGTATTTT. This gives the protein CASSVQAGGGDTQYF. Based on the CDR3 plus reference TRBV28 and TRBJ2-3, the full variable domain is DVKVTQSSRYLVKRTGEKVFLECVQDMDHENMFWYRQDPGLGLRLIYFSYDVKMKEKGDIPEGYSVSREKKERFSLILESASTNQTSMYLCASSVQAGGGDTQYFGPGTRLTVL.

The chain joins TRBV24-1 to TRBJ2-5, with D possibly being TRBD1 (6 bases). Deletions cut 5 bases from V and 4 bases from J, with 10 bases between. Germline lookup yields CDR1 KGHDR and CDR2 SFDVKD. This CDR3 is built from 13 residues. In DNA form, the CDR3 reads TGTGCCACCAGTGTCGGACAGACAGAGACCCAGTACTTC. Amino acids: CATSVGQTETQYF.

This clonotype showed up just a few times. The CDR3 region is CSARRTGREQFF. The CDR3 bases are TGCAGTGCTAGACGGACAGGACGTGAGCAGTTCTTC. The V call is TRBV20-1, the J call TRBJ2-1; 7 bases line up with TRBD1. The V segment lost 2 bases and the J segment 9 bases; nucleotides outside the gene matches: 4. Germline V lookup: CDR1 DFQATT, CDR2 SNEGSKA (reference sequence). The CDR3 spans 12 residues.

This chain joins TRBV7-2 and TRBJ2-2; unclear D gene. The CDR3 has 15 amino acids. Germline loops: CDR1 SGHTA, CDR2 FQGNSA. V was clipped by 5 bases and J by 4 bases, with 14 bases between them. The CDR3 sequence: CASSRDPGRTGELFF. The DNA for the CDR3 is TGTGCCAGCAGCCGCGACCCCGGCCGCACCGGGGAGCTGTTTTTT.

J is TRBJ1-5 and V is TRBV28; D remains ambiguous. The V and J ends lost 6 bases and 2 bases respectively, with 20 bases between them. The length of the CDR3 is 17 residues. In germline, CDR1 is MDHEN, CDR2 SYDVKM. In DNA, the CDR3 is TGTGCCAGCAGGAATCACCCGGGTATAGTCGGCAATCAGCCCCAGCATTTT. Protein sequence: CASRNHPGIVGNQPQHF.

The chain employs TRBV7-2 and TRBJ1-5; D remains ambiguous. Germline CDR1 and CDR2: SGHTA and FQGNSA. Trimming pared 3 bases from V and 0 bases from J, leaving 9 bases between. This CDR3 is 15 amino acids long. The CDR3 DNA reads as TGTGCCAGCAGCTTTACGGTTTATAGCAATCAGCCCCAGCATTTT. It is translated as CASSFTVYSNQPQHF.

The table lists this clonotype with a few counts. The chain joins TRBV24-1 to TRBJ2-5; TRBD1 matches 7 bases. CDR1 KGHDR and CDR2 SFDVKD come from the germline V gene. V gave up 3 bases and J gave up 5 bases; unmatched junction bases: 8. The CDR3 length is 15 residues. The CDR3 is CATSDAGTAVETQYF. The CDR3 nucleotides read TGTGCCACCAGTGATGCCGGGACAGCAGTGGAGACCCAGTACTTC.

The J gene is TRBJ2-7, the V gene TRBV6-2 or TRBV6-3, with 10 nucleotides matching TRBD2. The CDR3 loop spans 15 amino acids. CDR1 and CDR2 (germline): MNHEY, SVGEGT. The ends lost 3 bases at V and 2 bases at J; junction bases unmatched: 4. CDR3 bases: TGTGCCAGCAGTTATAGGACTAGCGGAACCTACGAGCAGTACTTC. It encodes CASSYRTSGTYEQYF.

This rearrangement joins TRBV7-2 to TRBJ1-1, with 9 bases aligning to TRBD1. Trimming at V came to 5 bases and at J to 3 bases, leaving 7 bases not matched to a gene. The CDR3 length is 15 residues. Germline CDR1 is SGHTA and CDR2 is FQGNSA. DNA of the CDR3: TGTGCCAGCAGCCCTGGGACAGGGTGGGACACTGAAGCTTTCTTT. Translation gives CASSPGTGWDTEAFF.

This clonotype was seen a few times. The V gene is TRBV6-2 or TRBV6-3, the J gene TRBJ1-1, with TRBD1 as a possible D gene (6 bases). The V end was cut by 2 bases, the J end by 7 bases, with 14 bases between. Per germline, CDR1 MNHEY and CDR2 SVGEGT. There are 14 residues in the CDR3. The CDR3 DNA is TGTGCCAGCAGTTACGTGGGGGGCTTTGATGAAGCTTTCTTT. Translating it yields CASSYVGGFDEAFF.

This clonotype was seen only once. The chain joins TRBV12-3 or TRBV12-4 to TRBJ1-6, with TRBD1 as a possible D gene (6 bases). This CDR3 contains 13 residues. The ends were cut back, 7 bases at V and 9 bases at J, with 13 bases in the middle. The CDR3 DNA is TGTGCCAGCAATGGGGGCTGGGGTTCACCCCTCCACTTT. Translated, it gives CASNGGWGSPLHF.

The CDR3 reads CASSYSPGGNGYTF. In nucleotides, the CDR3 is TGTGCCAGCAGTTACTCTCCGGGGGGCAATGGCTACACCTTC. The chain has TRBV6-2 or TRBV6-3 and TRBJ1-2, with D maybe TRBD1 (6 bases). Trimming removed 0 bases from V and 6 bases from J, with 11 bases in between. This CDR3 region has 14 residues. Per germline, CDR1 MNHEY and CDR2 SVGEGT.